A single T cell receptor (beta chain) is shown here with its context. Trimming stripped 5 bases from V and 14 bases from J, with 21 bases between. CDR1 is MNHEY and CDR2 is SVGAGI in the germline V gene. This CDR3 contains 14 residues. This entry belongs to a study of cytomegalovirus exposure and HLA in healthy donors. In the PCR, 60 Vbeta and 13 Jbeta primers were used. Generated by immunoSEQ multiplex PCR, the TCRdb table keeps only in-frame clones and is missing some. The data hold 70,000 to 95,000 clones, with around 76% observed a single time. V is TRBV6-5 and J is TRBJ1-4; perhaps TRBD1 as D (5 bases). The TCR originated in a man aged 30-40 years in good health and CMV-seropositive. Material for sequencing was PBMCs. The CDR3, as DNA: TGTGCCAGCAGTCCTAAAGACCCGGGACTCCGGCTGTTTTTT. Amino acids: CASSPKDPGLRLFF.